This TCR beta chain stems from a study of T cell clones after liver transplantation (dated by TCRdb to the late 2010s). General notes on the study: The samples were obtained from ITN030ST, a randomized trial that attempted immunosuppression withdrawal within 2 years after liver transplantation. Of the 8 liver transplant recipients making up the studied cohort, 3 were classified as tolerant and 5 as non-tolerant. Third party-reactive TCRbeta sequences from pre-transplant MLRs were also identified as an antigen-independent comparator for donor-reactive sequences. Tolerance was defined as complete immunosuppression withdrawal for at least one year with no rise in liver enzymes beyond twice the upper limit of normal. Blood samples were taken pre-transplant, pre-randomization before withdrawal, and post-randomization after full withdrawal or failed withdrawal. Subjects received no induction therapy and standard immunosuppression until randomization at 12-24 months post-transplant. Of the eight recipients, three were HCV-positive, while the remaining recipients had been transplanted for non-autoimmune, non-viral indications. Donor-reactive T cell clones were identified by TCRbeta sequencing after a pre-transplant mixed lymphocyte reaction and then tracked in post-transplant blood. Overall results and qualifications from the work: Once repertoire turnover was taken into account, donor-reactive detection showed a significant reduction for CD4 in 7 of 8 subjects and for CD8 in 8 of 8. In a couple of subjects, low numbers of available donor cells limited the measurable donor-reactive repertoire. Since no allograft tissue specimens were available, donor-reactive T cells may have migrated into the graft instead of being deleted. A greater decline was seen for donor-reactive sequences than for third party-reactive sequences, suggesting partial antigen-specific deletion unrelated to withdrawal success. In 5 of 8 subjects, circulating donor-reactive CD4 TCRbeta sequences decreased significantly after transplant, regardless of tolerance or HCV status. The conclusions were considered preliminary, being limited by small, heterogeneous patient numbers and non-standardized post-transplant time points.

High-throughput TCRbeta CDR3 sequencing of frozen genomic DNA was performed by immunoSEQ, including PCR amplification, mapping, bias correction and internal controls. Per the authors' processing: Only productive rearrangements were retained, and each unique TCRbeta sequence was defined by its CDR3 nucleotide sequence together with its V and J gene. For classification of a sequence as donor-reactive, at least 5-fold expansion in CFSE-low cells relative to unstimulated pre-transplant cells and a frequency of at least 0.01% were required. Minimum frequency thresholds were set for each subject based on the unstimulated sample with the lowest template count, ensuring at least 90% detection power. Jensen-Shannon divergence between the top 1000 TCRbeta sequences post-transplant and pre-transplant was used to measure repertoire turnover. Two-sided Fisher's exact tests were used to test for changes in how often donor-reactive sequences were detected. TCRdb retrieved this table from immuneACCESS and kept in-frame rearrangements only. Not all clones are present; in checked studies, unresolved V genes account for under half, and no reason is known for the remainder. D and trimming come from the DNA, and the V and J calls and clone size come from that table. In all, the sample holds about 120,000 clones, and 90% of those were seen once. Jointly, the top ten make up approximately 0.84% of the sample.

Thawed unstimulated PBMCs were stained for CD3, CD4 and CD8 and FACS-sorted into CD3+CD4+ and CD3+CD8+ populations. All 8 studied subjects were randomized to immunosuppression withdrawal. The Qiagen DNeasy Blood and Tissue Kit was used for isolation of genomic DNA. Spanning cysteine to phenylalanine, the CDR3 consists of 20 amino acids. Only the CDR3 portion is preserved as DNA: 60 bases, with reading frame beginning at the first base. In the germline V gene, CDR1 corresponds to MRHNA and CDR2 to SNTAGT. V sheds 0 bases and J sheds 0 bases, leaving 21 bases between their ends. Turning to this clone: Its antigen remains unidentified. No base-level quality is on record; no much larger clone is a single base apart.

The rearrangement combines TRBV6-4 with TRBJ1-5, with TRBD1 tentatively as D gene (6 bases match). Sequencing used CD4+ T cells from blood, obtained 12 months after liver transplant. This TCR was recovered from a human patient who received a liver transplant. After a transplant, some T cells may be of graft donor origin. Here the CDR3 is given as CASSDSGQGSPPYSNQPQHF. The nucleotide sequence is given as TGTGCCAGCAGTGACTCGGGGCAGGGGTCCCCACCGTATAGCAATCAGCCCCAGCATTTT.